This T cell receptor beta chain derives from a study of blood T cell repertoires in COVID-19. Study details: From the United States, Italy and Spain came samples of acute and convalescent COVID-19. Sample material is recorded as cDNA or gDNA derived from T cells, B-cell-depleted T cells, or PBMCs.

V was cut by 3 bases and J by 4 bases, with 19 bases left in between. Germline V lookup: CDR1 LGHNA, CDR2 YNFKEQ. This CDR3 region has 18 residues. As originally analysed: Amplification with reference gene primers provided the estimates of nucleated cell counts. The table came from immunoSEQ multiplex PCR; TCRdb's copy has only in-frame clones and leaves some out. That table gives V, J and clone size, and the DNA gave D and trimming. The sample includes fewer than 300,000 clones, 88% of them seen just once. The V gene is TRBV4-2, the J gene TRBJ2-6; possibly TRBD1 for D (5 bases). The source is a man aged 60 to 75 who had recovered from COVID-19. The specimen sequenced was peripheral blood. The CDR3 DNA reads TGTGCCAGCAGCCAGGATTTTCAGGGTTCTCCCGGGGCCAACGTCCTGACTTTC. Protein sequence: CASSQDFQGSPGANVLTF.